Included here is one T cell receptor (beta chain) sequence, with context. In germline, CDR1 is KGHDR, CDR2 SFDVKD. The CDR3 length is 15 residues. Deletions cut 1 base from V and 1 base from J, with 8 bases between. The assay was immunoSEQ multiplex PCR, and TCRdb's table has in-frame clones only and misses some. The data show roughly 200,000 clones, 75% to 85% seen once. This sample is part of a study of blood T cell repertoires in COVID-19. The rearrangement uses TRBV24-1 and TRBJ2-3; tentative D call: TRBD2 (5 bases). The sample consisted of PBMCs or T cells enriched from blood (not recorded which). This TCR came from a man aged 35 to 55 who had recovered from COVID-19. The CDR3: CATSDFSSGTDTQYF. The CDR3 DNA follows: TGTGCCACCAGTGATTTTAGTAGCGGCACAGATACGCAGTATTTT.